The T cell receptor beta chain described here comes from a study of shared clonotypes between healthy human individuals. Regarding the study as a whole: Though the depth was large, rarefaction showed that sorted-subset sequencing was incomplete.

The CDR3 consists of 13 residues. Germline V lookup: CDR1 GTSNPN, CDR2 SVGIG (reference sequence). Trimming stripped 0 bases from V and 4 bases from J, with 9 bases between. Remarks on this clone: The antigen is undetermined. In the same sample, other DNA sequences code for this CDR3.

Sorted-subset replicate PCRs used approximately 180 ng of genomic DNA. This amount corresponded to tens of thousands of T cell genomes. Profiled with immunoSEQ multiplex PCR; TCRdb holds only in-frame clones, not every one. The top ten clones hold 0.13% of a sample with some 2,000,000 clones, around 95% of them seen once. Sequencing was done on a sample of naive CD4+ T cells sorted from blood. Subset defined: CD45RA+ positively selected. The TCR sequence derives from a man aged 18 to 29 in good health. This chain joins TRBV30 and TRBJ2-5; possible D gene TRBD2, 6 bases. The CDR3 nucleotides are TGTGCCTGGAGTGTTCGGCGGGGAGAGACCCAGTACTTC. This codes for CAWSVRRGETQYF.